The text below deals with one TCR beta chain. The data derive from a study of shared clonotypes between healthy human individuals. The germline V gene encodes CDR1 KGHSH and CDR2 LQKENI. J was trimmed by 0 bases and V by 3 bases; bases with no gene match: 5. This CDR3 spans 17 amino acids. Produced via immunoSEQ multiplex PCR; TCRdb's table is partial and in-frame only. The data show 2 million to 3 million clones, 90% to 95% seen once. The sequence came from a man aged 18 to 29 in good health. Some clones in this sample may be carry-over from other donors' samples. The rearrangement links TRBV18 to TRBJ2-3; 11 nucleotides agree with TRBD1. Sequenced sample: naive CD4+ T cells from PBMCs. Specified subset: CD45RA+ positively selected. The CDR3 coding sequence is TGTGCCAGCTCACCCCGGACAGGGGGCCTAAGCACAGATACGCAGTATTTT. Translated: CASSPRTGGLSTDTQYF.